Here is one T cell receptor beta chain with its context. Antigen unknown. TCRdb re-derived calls from the 5' RACE reads in MiXCR, one entry per CDR3 protein. In the table there are around 410,000 distinct CDR3 sequences, 20% to 30% of which are singletons. Germline V gene data show CDR1 as SGHRS and CDR2 as YFSETQ. This CDR3 spans 16 amino acids. Trimming removed 4 bases from V and 2 bases from J; junction bases left unmatched: 8. The data stem from a study of T-cell memory formation after mild COVID-19. Study observations and caveats: CD4/CD8 balance characterized clones contracting day 15 to 85, and CD4+ skew characterized later expanders.

The gene calls are TRBV5-1 and TRBJ2-7; 11 bases align to TRBD1. The sample was PBMCs or a T cell subset sorted from them (not recorded which). The origin of this receptor is an adult woman who had mild COVID-19 (a few samples of this study predate the infection). Cell type and time point are not known. This chain's CDR3 is CASSPRGQGATYEQYF. CDR3 DNA sequence: TGCGCCAGCAGCCCTAGAGGACAGGGGGCAACCTACGAGCAGTACTTC.